These T cell receptor delta chains were read from a single sample in a study of gamma-delta chains in newborns, infants, children. TCRdb fed the reads to CATT. The table has approximately 3,000 delta-chain clones, 8.5% to 12% seen once. Sequencing was performed on blood. The receptors shown here come from a child who was a newborn, infant or young child, either healthy, febrile or measles-vaccinated (not recorded which). Each CDR3 is given with its conserved first and last residue.

>TRDJ3|TRDV2|19
CACDTERIHSSWDTRQMFF
>TRDJ1|TRDV1|17
CALGYWGIRAYTDKLIF
>TRDJ2|TRDV2|15
CACDPLPQPTAQLFF
>TRDJ3|TRDV2|21
CACDTLTGGYASSWDTRQMFF
>TRDJ2|TRDV1|24
CALGEIGPSPSYWGIPTLTAQLFF
>TRDJ3|TRDV2|19
CACDRVGSWVSWDTRQMFF
>TRDJ2|TRDV1|16
CALGELNPLGASQLFF
>TRDJ3|TRDV2|19
CACDTAAGYASWDTRQMFF
>TRDJ1|TRAV29/DV5|15
CAASRVGIPTDKLIF
>TRDJ3|TRDV2|19
CACDAGGYLSSWDTRQTFF
>TRDJ1|TRDV2|16
CACDTGTGGYTDKLIF
>TRDJ3|TRDV2|17
CACDTLVDTWDTRQMFF
>TRDJ3|TRDV2|18
CACDSTGGYNWDTRQMFF
>TRDJ2|TRDV1|15
CALGELRGWDTQLFF
>TRDJ3|TRDV1|22
CALGERNLRGIRSSWDTRQMFF
>TRDJ2|TRDV2|15
CACDTGGYLTAQLFF
>TRDJ1|TRDV1|22
CALGPRGVFPYWGIGNTDKLIF
>TRDJ1|TRAV29/DV5|17
CAASASKAGGYTDKLIF
>TRDJ1|TRDV2|15
CACGTVLGDTDKLIF
>TRDJ3|TRDV2|16
CACDWGILWDTRQMFF
>TRDJ3|TRDV2|18
CACDPVWGSAWDTRQMFF
>TRDJ3|TRDV2|19
CACDVLGDTISWDTRQMFF
>TRDJ1|TRDV2|15
CACDHILGDTDKLIF
>TRDJ3|TRDV2|18
CACDTVLGGSWDTRQMFF
>TRDJ1|TRDV1|21
CALGVFLVLGDRYVYTDKLIF
>TRDJ3|TRDV2|20
CACDTVLGDTGSWDTRQMFF
>TRDJ3|TRDV2|18
CACDSLLPRSWDTRQMFF
>TRDJ2|TRDV1|17
CALGDPWAGGWGPQLFF
>TRDJ3|TRDV2|17
CACDTGGLTWDTRQMFF
>TRDJ3|TRDV2|18
CACDTMGVSSWDTRQMFF
>TRDJ1|TRDV2|11
CACDGYDKLIF
>TRDJ1|TRDV2|19
CACDTYWGIRQPYTDKLIF
>TRDJ3|TRDV2|20
CACDTGSWGIQTWDTRQMFF
>TRDJ1|TRDV2|15
CACDTAWSPTDKLIF
>TRDJ1|TRDV1|16
CALGILVLGDTDKLIF
>TRDJ3|TRDV2|17
CACDSTGGYWDTRQMFF
>TRDJ3|TRDV2|17
CACDTVTGAWDTRQMFF